The source of this TCR beta chain is a study of shared clonotypes between healthy human individuals (dated by TCRdb to the early 2020s). At the level of the whole study: The cohort included three men and two women between 18 and 49 years of age. For each donor, CD4 naive and CD4 memory were each run on three plates, CD8 naive on two plates, and CD8 memory on one plate. The study deeply sequenced blood TCR repertoires of 5 or 6 healthy adults to estimate repertoire size and the extent of clonotype sharing between individuals. Different laboratories and diverse techniques were used to prepare libraries and sequence TCR repertoires, to increase sequencing depth and limit assay-specific biases. Per donor, leukapheresis produced somewhere between about 0.85 and 8.9 billion PBMCs.

Summary of the overall study and its limitations: Based on pairwise subsampling, the degree of clonotype sharing among donors was expected to be affected by sequencing depth. Only blood was sampled, and tissue TCR repertoires likely differ from those in blood. The genetic and exposure-history diversity represented was limited by the small number of donors. Across a few donors, about 5.2% of naive CD4, approximately 3.6% of naive CD8, approximately 2.5% of memory CD4, and approximately 0.4% of memory CD8 clonotypes were shared. Estimated clonotype richness was generally larger for naive than for memory subsets. Incomplete sequencing was indicated by rarefaction of sorted-subset datasets, despite the large sequencing depth. Compared with non-shared clonotypes, the clonotypes found in all four sorted-subset donors had higher generation probabilities.

From the cysteine through the phenylalanine, the CDR3 covers 15 amino acids. Left in the record is the CDR3 DNA by itself, 45 bases read in frame from the first base. V lost 0 bases and J lost 8 bases, and the count of bases not matched to a germline gene is 7. CDR1 GTSNPN and CDR2 SVGIG were looked up in the germline V gene (reference sequence). The donors were healthy, HIV-negative adults with no recently reported acute infections or vaccinations. Every donor was a Caucasian adult living in Nashville, Tennessee, USA. CD4+ T cells were enriched by magnetic negative selection, after which naive cells were positively selected on CD45RA and the negative fraction was taken as the memory subset. After blood collection by leukapheresis, PBMCs were isolated using Ficoll-Histopaque density gradient centrifugation and then cryopreserved in the vapor phase of liquid nitrogen. Analytical flow cytometry was used to check the purity and quantity of every magnetically sorted T cell population. From each sorted fraction, genomic DNA was isolated and quantified by UV absorbance on a Nanodrop 2000c.

Using the deep immunoSEQ assay, multiplex PCR amplified TCR CDR3 regions from genomic DNA. Extracted genomic DNA from each cell subset was distributed evenly across all wells of several immunoSEQ 96-well plates, and each plate was treated as a replicate. For sorted subsets, roughly 200 ng of genomic DNA, equivalent to 25,000 to 35,000 T cell genomes, went into each replicate PCR. Purified libraries were measured with a Qubit 3.0 fluorometer, size-checked on a Bioanalyzer 2100, and measured again with the KAPA Library Quantification kit. Every immunoSEQ 96-well plate was sequenced on a dedicated single-read 150-cycle Illumina NextSeq 550 flow cell. The source study handled its data this way. Because the immunoSEQ output held only junctional sequences and lacked quality scores, the filtering could not match the filtering applied to full-length reads. Sequences were annotated with PyIR, a Python wrapper for IgBLAST v1.9, and V/J genes and CDR3 were assigned using IMGT germline references. Reads were filtered out if the reads had weak V/J assignments (E-value above 1e-6), no CDR3, stop codons, out-of-frame junctions, or ambiguous translated residues. V3J clonotypes were defined as sequences sharing the same inferred V gene, J gene, and CDR3 amino acid sequence. Percentage overlap between repertoires was computed as shared unique clonotypes divided by the size of the smaller repertoire. RTK rarefaction, the Chao1 estimator, and Recon v2.1 estimates of unobserved clonotypes were used to assess repertoire richness. Generation probabilities for all TCRbeta clonotypes obtained by the gDNA method from a handful of donors were computed using OLGA. This is the immuneACCESS table as TCRdb keeps it, with only in-frame sequences that have V and J called. A part of the clones is gone; compared with another copy, unresolved V genes explain less than half, and the rest is unexplained. V, J and clone size reflect that table, while D and trimming were determined from the DNA. The sample table contains approximately 530,000 clones; only one count was recorded for 95% to 96% of them. The ten largest make up about 0.068% of the sample.

A remark on this clone: The antigen this receptor binds is unknown. There are no base qualities to consult, and no much larger clone falls within one base.

Sequencing used naive CD4+ T cells sorted from blood. Explained via the paper, the cell subset or site label denotes: CD45RA+ positively selected. The chain is encoded by TRBV30 joined to TRBJ1-4; TRBD1 agrees with 9 junctional bases. This sequence originates from a woman in her 30s in good health. The DNA sequence is as follows: TGTGCCTGGAGTGTACTGAGACAGGGGGGGGAAAAACTGTTTTTT. Its coded protein is CAWSVLRQGGEKLFF.